The T cell receptor beta chain described here comes from a study of blood T cell repertoires in COVID-19. Which cohort a participant joined came from the clinical history participants gave. Two negative PCRs, clearance, or symptom resolution characterized the recovered Cohort 3 donors. The table came from immunoSEQ multiplex PCR; TCRdb's copy has only in-frame clones and leaves some out. This table has about 160,000 clones, more than 75% appearing once. Between the trimmed V and J ends, which lost 4 bases and 1 base, there was a span of 5 bases. CDR1 and CDR2 (germline): LGHDT, YNNKEL (reference sequence). The CDR3 is 12 residues long.

The clonotype was recovered from a woman in her fifties or sixties who had recovered from COVID-19. V gene TRBV3-1 (or the pseudogene TRBV3-2) combines with J gene TRBJ2-7, with D perhaps matching TRBD2 (5 bases). Material for sequencing was PBMCs or T cells enriched from blood (not recorded which). This CDR3 is CASSPGSYEQYF. The CDR3 region has the DNA TGTGCCAGCAGCCCGGGGTCCTACGAGCAGTACTTC.